This TCR beta chain is drawn from a study of T-cell memory formation after mild COVID-19. This clonotype came up a few times. The CDR3 is 13 amino acids. The V end was cut by 6 bases, the J end by 4 bases, with 10 bases between. Sample barcodes and UMIs were carried by the TCR alpha and TCR beta cDNA libraries that 5'RACE generated with constant-segment primers. Via MiXCR, TCRdb re-called the 5' RACE reads, giving one row per CDR3 protein. The data show a few hundred thousand distinct CDR3 sequences, 14% seen once. The chain couples TRBV12-3 or TRBV12-4 to TRBJ1-5, with D hard to call. This TCR was recovered from a man aged 18 to 29 who had mild COVID-19 (a few samples of this study predate the infection). Cell type and time point are not known. Sequencing input: PBMCs or a T cell subset sorted from them (not recorded which). CDR3 nucleotides: TGTGCCAGCAGGGGTACTAGGAATCAGCCCCAGCATTTT. The encoded protein is CASRGTRNQPQHF.